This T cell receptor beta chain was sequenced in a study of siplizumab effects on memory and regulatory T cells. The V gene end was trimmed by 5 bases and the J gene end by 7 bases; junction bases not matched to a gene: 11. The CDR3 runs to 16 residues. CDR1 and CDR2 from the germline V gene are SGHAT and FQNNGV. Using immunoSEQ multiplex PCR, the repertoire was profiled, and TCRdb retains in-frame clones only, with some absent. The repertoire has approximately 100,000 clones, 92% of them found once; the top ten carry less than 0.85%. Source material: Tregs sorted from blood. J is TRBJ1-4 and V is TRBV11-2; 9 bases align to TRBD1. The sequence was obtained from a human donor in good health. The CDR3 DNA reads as TGTGCCAGCAGCCCCGGGGGGACAGGGTGGGGTGAAAAACTGTTTTTT. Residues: CASSPGGTGWGEKLFF.